This T cell receptor beta chain was recovered during a study of technical replicates of blood from a few donors. Clones were read by immunoSEQ multiplex PCR, and TCRdb kept only the in-frame ones, dropping some. The sample lists tens of thousands of clones, 93% occurring once. This clone was detected a few times. This sequence was found in a human donor in good health. The sample taken for sequencing was T cells isolated from PBMCs.

Here the CDR3 reads CASSSGSNTEAFF. The DNA of the CDR3 is TGTGCCAGCAGCAGCGGATCGAACACTGAAGCTTTCTTT. V usage is TRBV5-6 and J usage is TRBJ1-1; D unclear. With 4 bases removed from V and 1 base from J, the gap between germline ends came to 8 bases. The length of the CDR3 is 13 residues. Germline-derived CDR1 and CDR2 are SGHDT and YYEEEE.